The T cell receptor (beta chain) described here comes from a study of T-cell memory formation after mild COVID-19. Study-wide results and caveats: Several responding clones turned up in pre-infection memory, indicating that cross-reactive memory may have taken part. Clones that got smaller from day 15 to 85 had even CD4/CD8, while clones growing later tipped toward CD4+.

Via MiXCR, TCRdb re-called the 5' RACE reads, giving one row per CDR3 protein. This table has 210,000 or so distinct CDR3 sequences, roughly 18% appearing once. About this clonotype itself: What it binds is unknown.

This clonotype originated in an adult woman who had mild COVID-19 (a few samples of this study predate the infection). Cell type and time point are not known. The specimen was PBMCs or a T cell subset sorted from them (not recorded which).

CDR3 nucleotides: TGTGCCACCAGTGGTAGCGGGGGGGCCTACAATGAGCAGTTCTTC. It translates to CATSGSGGAYNEQFF. The chain recombines TRBV24-1 with TRBJ2-1; 11 bases align to TRBD2. Germline V gene lookup returns CDR1 KGHDR and CDR2 SFDVKD. The CDR3 loop spans 15 amino acids. V lost 5 bases to trimming and J lost 2 bases; unmatched junction nucleotides: 1.